The next 19 T cell receptor beta chains were all read from a single sample in a study of T cell responses to AZD1222 COVID-19 vaccine listed by TCRdb under 2021. The label giving this sample's time point can be read as: baseline before first vaccination. The library was obtained by the immunoSEQ multiplex PCR assay. TCRdb re-hosts the immuneACCESS table, in-frame sequences only. Its copies lack some clones; in the studies checked, an unresolved V gene accounts for under half of them, and the cause for the rest is not known. In this sample the table shows over 100,000 clones, roughly nine tenths of which occur a single time. The top ten constitute around 1.5% of the sample. The sequencing used peripheral blood, collected on day 0 of AZD1222 vaccination. The receptors stem from an adult in good health.

V is TRBV5-1 and J is TRBJ2-2, with 12 positions matching TRBD2. The V segment lost 4 bases and the J segment 5 bases; nucleotides outside the gene matches: 6. Looked up from germline, CDR1 is SGHRS and CDR2 is YFSETQ. This CDR3 has 16 residues. DNA for the CDR3: TGCGCCAGCAGCGAACTAGCGGGGGGTCTTACCGGGGAGCTGTTTTTT. Its protein product is CASSELAGGLTGELFF. Using reference TRBV5-1 and TRBJ2-2 for the parts outside the CDR3, the full variable domain is KAGVTQTPRYLIKTRGQQVTLSCSPISGHRSVSWYQQTPGQGLQFLFEYFSETQRNKGNFPGRFSGRQFSNSRSEMNVSTLELGDSALYLCASSELAGGLTGELFFGEGSRLTVL.

The chain joins TRBV6-5 to TRBJ2-3, with TRBD2 identical over 8 bases. There are 15 residues in the CDR3. The V and J ends lost 6 bases and 2 bases, in that order; junction bases with no gene match: 7. Germline CDR1 MNHEY, CDR2 SVGAGI. The CDR3 DNA reads as TGTGCCAGCAGCCTTAGCGGGAAATACACAGATACGCAGTATTTT. Protein: CASSLSGKYTDTQYF.

The V gene is TRBV2, the J gene TRBJ1-6; D is perhaps TRBD1 (6 bases). The germline V gene has CDR1 SNHLY and CDR2 FYNNEI. The CDR3 length is 13 residues. V gave up 6 bases and J gave up 14 bases, with 17 bases separating them. The CDR3 DNA reads TGTGCCAGCAGCCCGGTACCCAGGGGTACCCTCCACTTT. Amino acid sequence: CASSPVPRGTLHF.

The V and J genes are TRBV29-1 and TRBJ1-4; TRBD1 might be the D (5 bases). With 0 bases removed from V and 10 bases from J, the gap between germline ends came to 15 bases. CDR1 is SQVTM and CDR2 is ANQGSEA in the germline V gene. The CDR3 has 14 residues. The CDR3 bases are TGCAGCGTTGAAGAAGGTATGGGGCTCGGAAAACTGTTTTTT. Protein sequence: CSVEEGMGLGKLFF.

The chain is built from TRBV12-3 or TRBV12-4 and TRBJ2-1; 7 positions match TRBD2. This CDR3 contains 13 residues. The ends lost 5 bases at V and 4 bases at J; junction bases unmatched: 2. In nucleotides, the CDR3 is TGTGCCAGCAGTCCCGGGGGGTACAATGAGCAGTTCTTC. Translation: CASSPGGYNEQFF.

This chain joins TRBV11-2 and TRBJ2-1, with 10 bases fitting TRBD2. CDR3 length: 17 amino acids. The junction had 8 bases not matched to a gene; V was cut back by 5 bases and J by 1 base. Germline V lookup: CDR1 SGHAT, CDR2 FQNNGV. The CDR3 bases are TGTGCCAGCAGCACGCAGCGGGAGGGTGGATCCTACAATGAGCAGTTCTTC. This encodes CASSTQREGGSYNEQFF.

V is TRBV5-4 and J is TRBJ2-1; TRBD2 aligns across 9 bases. With 7 bases clipped from V and 9 bases from J, the junction kept 17 bases outside the gene matches. The germline gives CDR1 SGHNT, CDR2 YYREEE (reference sequence). The CDR3 sequence is 16 residues long. The CDR3 spells CASGRVTRGGSGEQFF. The CDR3 bases are TGTGCCAGCGGACGCGTTACGCGGGGGGGCAGCGGTGAGCAGTTCTTC.

J is TRBJ2-7 and V is TRBV27; unclear D gene. V was pared by 5 bases and J by 2 bases, with 13 bases between. Germline lookup yields CDR1 MNHEY and CDR2 SMNVEV (reference sequence). This CDR3 spans 14 amino acids. Written as DNA, the CDR3 is TGTGCCAGCAGTCCCATCTGGCCCACCTACGAGCAGTACGTC. This sequence encodes CASSPIWPTYEQYV.

The gene calls are TRBV27 and TRBJ1-2, with a tentative D call TRBD1 (6 bases). The CDR3 spans 15 residues. V was pared by 10 bases and J by 3 bases, with 21 bases between. CDR1 MNHEY and CDR2 SMNVEV come from the germline V gene (reference sequence). The CDR3 coding sequence is TGTGCCACACATAGCCCGTCGGGGGCTGACTATGGCTACACCTTC. It translates to CATHSPSGADYGYTF.

The gene calls are TRBV11-3 and TRBJ1-1; TRBD1 matches 9 bases. The CDR3 has 14 amino acids. J was trimmed by 2 bases and V by 3 bases; bases with no gene match: 1. Germline CDR1 and CDR2: SGHNT and YENEEA. The CDR3 DNA reads TGTGCCAGCAGCTTGACAGGGGGAAACACTGAAGCTTTCTTT. This translates into CASSLTGGNTEAFF.

The rearrangement uses TRBV5-8 and TRBJ1-6, with 8 nucleotides matching TRBD1. Trimming at V came to 3 bases and at J to 1 base, leaving 3 bases not matched to a gene. The CDR3 has 16 residues. CDR1 is SGHTS, CDR2 YDEGEE, per germline. CDR3 sequence reads: CASSSGGASYNSPLHF. The CDR3 DNA reads as TGTGCCAGCAGCTCAGGGGGCGCGTCCTATAATTCACCCCTCCACTTT.

Details on this clone: A read error may account for a junction end that differs from germline. V and J are TRBV19 and TRBJ1-5; D is perhaps TRBD1 (6 bases). The CDR3 is 14 residues long. From germline, CDR1 is LNHDA and CDR2 SQIVND (reference sequence). The chain's CDR3 is CASSIWTANQAQHF. In DNA, the CDR3 is TGTGCCAGTAGTATCTGGACAGCTAATCAGGCCCAGCATTTT.

J is TRBJ1-1 and V is TRBV11-2, with 8 bases identical to TRBD1. Germline CDR1 and CDR2: SGHAT and FQNNGV. V trimming: 5 bases; J trimming: 0 bases; junction bases outside the gene matches: 2. The CDR3 loop spans 14 amino acids. This CDR3 is CASSVQGVNTEAFF. The CDR3 DNA sequence: TGTGCCAGCAGCGTACAGGGGGTGAACACTGAAGCTTTCTTT.

This chain connects TRBV6-1 to TRBJ1-3; D call uncertain. V lost 2 bases and J 0 bases, leaving 14 bases between the germline ends. Germline V gene sequence: CDR1 MNHNS, CDR2 SASEGT. There are 17 residues in the CDR3. CDR3 sequence reads: CASSERVWVDSGNTIYF. The CDR3 nucleotides are TGTGCCAGCAGTGAAAGGGTATGGGTAGACTCTGGAAACACCATATATTTT.

The chain employs TRBV25-1 and TRBJ1-2, with TRBD1 matching over 8 bases. The junction had 11 bases not matched to a gene; V was cut back by 4 bases and J by 4 bases. CDR1 and CDR2 from the germline V gene are MGHDK and SYGVNS. This CDR3 is built from 16 residues. CDR3 region: CASSGPGTGGGYGYTF. CDR3 DNA: TGTGCCAGCAGTGGACCAGGGACAGGAGGGGGCTATGGCTACACCTTC.

The V and J genes are TRBV18 and TRBJ1-4; the D gene is possibly TRBD1 (5 bases). V lost 0 bases to trimming and J lost 4 bases, with 9 bases between them. Germline loops: CDR1 KGHSH, CDR2 LQKENI. This CDR3 is 15 amino acids long. The DNA of the CDR3 is TGTGCCAGCTCACCACCGTCAGGGATTAATGAAAAACTGTTTTTT. Translated: CASSPPSGINEKLFF.

The gene calls are TRBV10-1 and TRBJ2-7, with 10 bases lining up with TRBD1. J gave up 3 bases and V 8 bases, and 4 bases lay outside the gene matches. Germline values: CDR1 WNHNN, CDR2 SYGVQD (reference sequence). The CDR3 is 13 residues long. The CDR3 is CASGGQGIYEQYF. The CDR3 DNA reads as TGCGCCAGCGGGGGACAGGGGATCTACGAGCAGTACTTC.

This chain joins TRBV6-1 and TRBJ2-7; D remains unclear. Germline CDR1 and CDR2: MNHNS and SASEGT. This CDR3 has 13 residues. V was pared by 0 bases and J by 3 bases, with 6 bases between. The CDR3 DNA reads TGTGCCAGCAGTGAAGCACCCAGCTACGAGCAGTACTTC. Translating gives CASSEAPSYEQYF.

The chain employs TRBV11-2 and TRBJ2-3; unclear D gene. Germline lookup yields CDR1 SGHAT and CDR2 FQNNGV. The length of the CDR3 is 11 residues. Trimming pared 1 base from V and 11 bases from J, leaving 7 bases between. This CDR3 is CASSLGGRQYF. The CDR3 bases are TGTGCCAGCAGCTTAGGGGGTAGGCAGTATTTT.